The 8 T cell receptor beta chains below were found in one sample sequenced in a study of siplizumab effects on memory and regulatory T cells. Using immunoSEQ multiplex PCR, the repertoire was profiled, and TCRdb retains in-frame clones only, with some absent. The sample has fewer than 120,000 clones, 80% to 95% seen once. The sequenced sample was CD4+ T cells sorted from blood. These receptors all come from a human donor in good health.

The rearrangement links TRBV19 to TRBJ1-2; TRBD1 aligns across 11 bases. CDR1 is LNHDA, CDR2 SQIVND, per germline (reference sequence). The CDR3 consists of 14 residues. V shed 4 bases, J shed 4 bases, and the junction held 2 bases outside the gene matches. The CDR3 region has the DNA TGTGCCAGTAGTACGGGGACAGGGGGCTATGGCTACACCTTC. This sequence encodes CASSTGTGGYGYTF.

CDR3 protein: CASSPRDRGREQFF. CDR3 nucleotides: TGCGCCAGCAGCCCCCGGGACAGGGGTAGGGAGCAGTTCTTC. The chain carries TRBV5-1 and TRBJ2-1; TRBD1 matches 10 bases. The CDR3 consists of 14 residues. Looked up from germline, CDR1 is SGHRS and CDR2 is YFSETQ. Trimming at V came to 4 bases and at J to 10 bases, leaving 8 bases not matched to a gene.

This clone was detected once. This chain links TRBV6-1 with TRBJ1-3, with TRBD1 matching over 7 bases. Germline V lookup: CDR1 MNHNS, CDR2 SASEGT. This CDR3 is built from 15 residues. Trimming cost V 6 bases and J 1 base; bases outside gene matches: 6. CDR3 sequence (DNA): TGTGCCAGCAGCCCCAGGGGGGGATCTGGAAACACCATATATTTT. Its translation is CASSPRGGSGNTIYF.

This chain links TRBV12-5 with TRBJ1-4; D is unresolved. The CDR3 covers 16 residues. V was pared by 0 bases and J by 0 bases, with 8 bases between. The V gene's germline CDR1 is LGHNT and CDR2 FRNRAP. The DNA of the CDR3 is TGTGCTAGTGGTTTGGTAGAAAGTACAACTAATGAAAAACTGTTTTTT. As protein: CASGLVESTTNEKLFF. The full variable domain, rest sourced from reference TRBV12-5 and TRBJ1-4, is DARVTQTPRHKVTEMGQEVTMRCQPILGHNTVFWYRQTMMQGLELLAYFRNRAPLDDSGMPKDRFSAEMPDATLATLKIQPSEPRDSAVYFCASGLVESTTNEKLFFGSGTQLSVL.

This chain uses TRBV7-2 with TRBJ2-1; TRBD1 matches at 10 bases. V trimming: 3 bases; J trimming: 9 bases; junction bases outside the gene matches: 5. The CDR3 is made up of 14 amino acids. Germline V lookup: CDR1 SGHTA, CDR2 FQGNSA. CDR3 sequence reads: CASSFRDRGGEQFF. CDR3 bases: TGTGCCAGCAGCTTCCGGGACAGGGGAGGTGAGCAGTTCTTC.

CDR3 nucleotides: TGTGCCTGGAGTCTCCGGGGAGGAAGCAATCAGCCCCAGCATTTT. Encoded protein: CAWSLRGGSNQPQHF. The gene calls are TRBV30 and TRBJ1-5; D is undetermined. CDR3 length equals 15 residues. The germline V gene encodes CDR1 GTSNPN and CDR2 SVGIG (reference sequence). The germline V and J ends were trimmed by 2 bases and 1 base, with 12 bases remaining between them.

The chain recombines TRBV5-4 with TRBJ2-7; 9 bases line up with TRBD1. Germline loops: CDR1 SGHNT, CDR2 YYREEE (reference sequence). Unmatched junction bases numbered 5, after V lost 6 bases and J lost 4 bases. This CDR3 has 13 residues. DNA for the CDR3: TGTGCCAGCAAGGACAGGGGAGAGTACGAGCAGTACTTC. This translates into CASKDRGEYEQYF.

The J gene is TRBJ2-3, the V gene TRBV7-3, with D hard to call. V was pared by 2 bases and J by 2 bases, with 2 bases between. Germline assignment: CDR1 SGHTA and CDR2 FQGTGA. The CDR3 runs 12 residues. The CDR3 spells CASSLDTDTQYF. CDR3 DNA: TGTGCCAGCAGCTTAGACACAGATACGCAGTATTTT.